The text below deals with one TCR beta chain. No cognate antigen has been identified for it. No base quality values were provided; no much bigger clone lies one nucleotide off. The cohort consisted of hundreds of healthy bone marrow donors. At the time of sampling, every cohort member was nominally healthy, though immune exposures that went unrecorded were likely present. The donor was CMV seronegative and was included in the group of 352 seronegative cohort members. A peripheral blood sample was collected from each donor, and TCR beta sequencing was performed on peripheral blood mononuclear cells. Genomic DNA extraction from the blood cell samples was performed with the Qiagen DNeasy Blood Extraction Kit. This entry comes from a study of cytomegalovirus exposure and HLA in healthy donors (dated by TCRdb to between 2016 and 2019). With respect to the entire study: An earlier analysis of around 600 of the donors reported roughly 270 Gb of sequence data and roughly 100 million unique TCR beta sequences from some 180 million T cells. Among the roughly 400 genotyped donors, about 85% belonged to the genetic ancestry cluster associated with self-reported Caucasian donors. A separate validation cohort of 100 to 150 different subjects was used in addition to the 666-subject first cohort. A later genetic analysis took genome-wide SNP genotypes for about three fifths of the roughly 700 donors and used that subset as a discovery cohort. An early release that covered about 600 HLA-typed donors contained 300 to 350 gigabases of sequencing data and 75 million to 100 million unique TCR sequences. The study was designed to test whether signatures of past pathogen exposure could be identified by cataloging public T cell receptors. Donor age, sex, ethnicity and CMV serostatus were collected together with the repertoire data. HLA typing included class I and class II loci at four-digit resolution. To decide whether each TCR beta V gene segment behaved as functional or pseudogenic, an earlier analysis of over 500 of the donors relied on high-throughput TCR beta sequencing. The number of typed donors differed by locus: roughly 629-630 for A, B, C, DRB1 and DQB1; 522 for DQA1; some 590 for DPA1; and roughly 450 for DPB1. Rather than using new phenotypic data, the later analysis identified candidate immune exposures from TCR beta sequences and from how often those sequences occurred across donors. Five DR-DQ haplotypes were handled as single units for association and clustering because linkage in the cohort was strong. The T cell repertoires of 666 subjects were profiled by immunosequencing and related to cytomegalovirus serostatus. Every repertoire in the discovery cohort had been generated on one and the same sequencing platform. Among about 400 genotyped donors of the cohort, an average of around 240,000 unique TCR beta nucleotide sequences was sequenced per donor, of which about 18% were non-productive. A later analysis re-analyzed previously published TCR beta repertoires from 650 to 800 donors and added high-resolution HLA genotyping to study TCR occurrence patterns. To predict cytomegalovirus infection status, the study combined high-throughput TCR immunosequencing, statistical association of individual TCRs with disease status, and machine learning. General findings and caveats noted by the study authors: An association between a missense DCLRE1C variant and V-gene and J-gene trimming of TCR beta chains was found in a later genetic analysis and replicated in an independent cohort. According to the authors, the approach could potentially be generalized to other disease states and immunological phenotypes. Because counts were too low, 15 to 20 rarely observed V segments, including chromosome 9 orphons, were excluded from the earlier analysis of fewer than 650 of the donors. Most CMV-associated TCR beta chains appeared to be HLA-restricted in a later analysis, and the HLA associations seemed to be driven largely by CMV exposure. In a later genetic analysis, fewer N-insertions in productive TCRs were reported among donors in an Asian-associated ancestry cluster than the roughly 700-donor mean. For the cohort, immune exposure information was limited to CMV serostatus. Because some donors lacked HLA typing at each locus, the association tests relied only on the typed subset. Cytomegalovirus status was reported to be diagnosed by the classifier with high specificity and sensitivity in both the original and validation cohorts. A further reported finding was that TCR beta sequences accurately predicted the HLA-A and HLA-B alleles for most subjects in the first cohort. Linkage disequilibrium might explain the correlated functional status among segregating V segments, but an unknown experimental factor could not be excluded. A later analysis found that HLA-associated TCR beta chains were more clonally expanded and had lower generation probabilities than equally common non-associated chains. Several of the top co-occurrence clusters appeared to be linked to parvovirus B19, influenza, CMV and Epstein-Barr virus, according to a later analysis. The sequencing pipeline was judged likely to have produced a cluster of highly shared sequence variants as a technical artifact. According to a later analysis, TCR association rates differed among HLA loci, with DRB1 alleles showing the most associated TCRs and HLA-C alleles showing the fewest. In this cohort, only TCR beta chains were sequenced, and detectable features were limited by the absence of alpha or paired-chain data. Some IMGT-functional V segments, including TRBV6-2 and TRBV6-3, could not be told apart with the 87-base-pair reads, so those segments were excluded. A few of the identified cytomegalovirus-associated TCR beta chains were confirmed in vitro to be specific for cytomegalovirus antigens. When HLA alleles, especially DR and DQ, strongly co-occurred, attributing TCR associations to individual alleles was difficult. Across donors, most TCR sequences were observed very rarely, whereas some public TCRs were present in many individuals. Broadly in line with IMGT annotations, most TCR beta V segments showed up in productive rearrangements about 90% or about 30% of the time in an earlier analysis of some 590 of the donors. In the study, around 160 TCR beta chains were listed as associated with cytomegalovirus. Presence/absence analyses assumed roughly uniform sequencing depth across donors, an assumption that may not hold. In a later analysis, 15,000 to 20,000 TCR beta sequences were associated with specific HLA alleles at a false discovery rate of 0.05.

The library was produced with the immunoSEQ multiplex PCR assay. The multiplex PCR relied on a mix of 60 forward primers for TCR Vbeta segments and 13 reverse primers for TCR Jbeta segments. Amplification of the CDR3 region of rearranged TCR beta genes was performed with a multiplex PCR assay on genomic DNA. Amplified TCR beta libraries were sequenced as 87-base-pair reads on the Illumina HiSeq System. In the original analysis: A later analysis tallied 75 million to 95 million unique TCR beta chains across the 666 repertoires, and approximately 11 million of those chains were shared by two or more donors. Raw reads were error-corrected and collapsed into unique sequences by a nearest-neighbor algorithm in which closely related sequences were merged to remove PCR and sequencing errors. To assign V, D and J gene segments, CDR3 sequences were aligned to IMGT reference sequences. For a sequence to be retained, a match of at least six nucleotides to both a V gene segment and a J gene segment was required. Rearrangements were classified as productive when the CDR3 lacked stop codons and remained in frame with V and J, and all other rearrangements were classified as non-productive. Following IMGT convention, CDR3 was defined as the stretch from the second conserved V-encoded cysteine up to the conserved J-encoded phenylalanine. The earlier analysis of about 640 of the donors excluded any sequence lacking an unambiguous match to a single V gene segment. An earlier analysis of 450 to 650 of the donors called V segments functional above 56.7% productive rearrangements and segregating when the between-donor standard deviation exceeded 5%. A statistical classification framework was developed to diagnose cytomegalovirus status using the catalog of TCR beta chain sequences. In a later analysis, TCR nucleotide sequences were compared against IMGT/GENE-DB human TR gene sequences so that V and J genes could be assigned. In a later analysis, CDR3 sequences and most-parsimonious VDJ recombination scenarios were assigned using the TCRdist pipeline. A later analysis defined each TCR beta chain by its CDR3 amino acid sequence plus V-gene family, and excluded reads lacking a unique V-gene family. As a way to deal with suspected cross-contamination and a sequencing artifact, a later analysis dropped 640 or so nucleotide sequences that were highly shared and had low generation probability. For each public chain, a later analysis derived a clonal expansion index from normalized ranks of inferred template counts within each repertoire. In a later analysis, generation probabilities were computed with a VDJ recombination model fitted to out-of-frame rearrangements, and the resulting probabilities were checked against IGoR. A later analysis scored TCR-TCR, TCR-HLA and TCR-CMV co-occurrence with hypergeometric tests, applying a repertoire-size bias correction to TCR pairs. A later analysis estimated false discovery rates by permuting HLA or CMV assignments 20 times. In a later analysis, co-occurring TCRs were grouped using DBSCAN, with TCRdist sequence similarity added in when clustering inside HLA-allele-positive subsets. Co-occurrence clustering excluded repertoires with fewer than 30,000 or more than 120,000 public chains, plus five with anomalous nucleotide sharing. TCRdb obtained this table from immuneACCESS and retained in-frame rearrangements with V and J assigned. These tables miss some clones; where compared with another copy, unresolved V genes account for less than half of the shortfall, and the remainder is unexplained. V, J and clone size are taken as reported in that table, and D and trimming were inferred from the DNA itself. A total of over 200,000 clones appear in this sample, about 78% of them only once. The ten largest account for over 3.5% of the sample.

V sheds 5 bases and J sheds 4 bases, leaving 14 bases between their ends. Via the germline V gene, CDR1 is SGHAT and CDR2 FQNNGV. The CDR3 sequence holds 14 residues, the cysteine and phenylalanine included. Only the CDR3 region is kept as DNA, spanning 42 bases read in frame from base 1. The chain links TRBV11-2 with TRBJ2-5; D gene: possibly TRBD2, on 6 matching bases. Material for sequencing was PBMCs. The clonotype comes from a male donor in good health and CMV-seronegative. The bases are TGTGCCAGCAGCATCACGAGCGGGCGAGAGACCCAGTACTTC. This gives the protein CASSITSGRETQYF.